There are many counts of the clone carrying this T cell receptor (beta chain). The CDR3 is 16 residues long. V gave up 2 bases and J gave up 5 bases; unmatched junction bases: 9. MiXCR, applied by TCRdb to the reads, yields one record per CDR3 protein. The sample lists approximately 53,000 distinct CDR3 sequences; approximately 7.9% were seen once. This sample is drawn from a study of patients with pleural tuberculosis. This chain uses TRBV7-1 with TRBJ1-1, with 9 positions matching TRBD1. TRBV7-1 is an ORF; its function is uncertain. The sequence came from a human donor with pleural tuberculosis. The CDR3 DNA reads as TGTGCCAGCAGCTCACCAGCACAGGGGGCGCGTACTGAAGCTTTCTTT. This sequence encodes CASSSPAQGARTEAFF.